The T cell receptor beta chain under discussion was sequenced for a study of blood T cell repertoires in COVID-19. Study in general: Samples taken during acute and convalescent COVID-19 were collected in the United States, Italy and Spain.

The repertoire was sequenced with immunoSEQ multiplex PCR; TCRdb's copy has only in-frame clones and lacks some. The data show approximately 220,000 clones, 65% to 85% seen once. Trimming pared 6 bases from V and 1 base from J, leaving 18 bases between. The CDR3 loop spans 16 amino acids. CDR1 SEHNR and CDR2 FQNEAQ come from the germline V gene (reference sequence). In its sample, this clone was seen a few times. Material for sequencing was peripheral blood. This clonotype originated in a woman in her sixties or seventies with acute or convalescent COVID-19. The chain is built from TRBV7-9 and TRBJ1-1; weak D call: TRBD1 (5 bases). The CDR3 DNA follows: TGTGCCAGCAGTCCCCCCGGGGGGGAGGGGAACACTGAAGCTTTCTTT. Amino acids: CASSPPGGEGNTEAFF.